The 15 T cell receptor beta chains given below trace back to one sample, sequenced in a study of T cells in Graves' hyperthyroidism and ophthalmopathy. RNA transcripts were the template for amplifying TCR beta CDR3 regions. A first-round RT-PCR of the TCR CDR3 used the HTBI primer set. TCRdb reprocessed the multiplex PCR reads with MiXCR, giving one entry per CDR3 protein. The sample lists approximately 600,000 distinct CDR3 sequences; 11% to 15% were seen once. The sequenced material came from blood. The receptor set was obtained from a woman under 30 with Graves' ophthalmopathy.

This clonotype came up many times. This chain uses TRBV7-2 with TRBJ2-7; 10 bases align to TRBD1. Germline V gives CDR1 SGHTA, CDR2 FQGNSA. This CDR3 region has 15 residues. V lost 1 base to trimming and J lost 2 bases; unmatched junction nucleotides: 2. CDR3 in DNA: TGTGCCAGCAGCTTAGAGACAGGGGGCGCCTACGAGCAGTACTTC. Translation: CASSLETGGAYEQYF. The full variable domain, completed using reference TRBV7-2 and TRBJ2-7, is GAGVSQSPSNKVTEKGKDVELRCDPISGHTALYWYRQSLGQGLEFLIYFQGNSAPDKSGLPSDRFSAERTGGSVSTLTIQRTQQEDSAVYLCASSLETGGAYEQYFGPGTRLTVT.

This clonotype occurred many times. This chain links TRBV5-1 with TRBJ2-1; D gene ambiguous. The CDR3 runs 15 residues. With 0 bases removed from V and 0 bases from J, the gap between germline ends came to 7 bases. Germline CDR1 is SGHRS and CDR2 is YFSETQ. CDR3 protein: CASSLADPSYNEQFF. For the CDR3, the DNA is TGCGCCAGCAGCTTGGCTGATCCCTCCTACAATGAGCAGTTCTTC.

About this clonotype: A read error may account for a junction end that differs from germline. The chain uses TRBV7-2 and TRBJ2-7; 8 bases fit TRBD2. Germline CDR1 reads SGHTA; CDR2 reads FQGNSA. The CDR3 loop spans 15 amino acids. The chain's CDR3 is CASRLLPGLGGEQYF. CDR3 DNA: TGCGCCAGCAGATTGCTTCCGGGACTAGGAGGCGAGCAGTACTTC.

This clonotype has only a few counts. The chain combines TRBV20-1 with TRBJ2-5, with 8 bases matching TRBD2. Unmatched junction bases numbered 10, after V lost 2 bases and J lost 2 bases. This CDR3 is built from 16 residues. CDR1 and CDR2 from the germline V gene are DFQATT and SNEGSKA (reference sequence). CDR3 amino acids: CSARPLLAGSQETQYF. CDR3 nucleotides: TGCAGTGCTAGACCTCTTCTAGCGGGTAGTCAAGAGACCCAGTACTTC.

Concerning this clonotype itself: A single base separates this from a much larger clone, so it may be a read error. This sequence joins TRBV24-1 and TRBJ2-3, with TRBD1 matching 9 bases. This CDR3 region has 16 residues. Germline assignment: CDR1 KGHDR and CDR2 SFDVKD. The CDR3 bases are TGTGCCACCAGTGACACCCGGGACAGGGTACGGGATACGCAGTGTTTT. Its translation: CATSDTRDRVRDTQCF.

This clonotype has a count of ten or more. This sequence joins TRBV12-3 or TRBV12-4 and TRBJ2-5, with D perhaps TRBD2 (6 bases). V was shortened by 3 bases and J by 5 bases, with 10 bases between the two germline ends. CDR3 length equals 13 residues. The CDR3 sequence is CASSFAGQETQYF. Written as DNA, the CDR3 is TGTGCCAGCAGTTTCGCGGGGCAGGAGACCCAGTACTTC.

This clonotype appeared many times. The rearrangement links TRBV4-1 to TRBJ1-1, with D tentatively TRBD1 (5 bases). Trimming removed 3 bases at V and 7 bases at J, with 15 bases between. The CDR3 extends over 14 amino acids. Germline V gives CDR1 MGHRA, CDR2 YSYEKL. CDR3 amino acids: CASSQTQVRVEAFF. The CDR3 coding sequence is TGCGCCAGCAGCCAGACACAGGTCCGAGTTGAAGCTTTCTTT.

This clonotype occurred many times. The CDR3 loop is CASSRHFNTGELFF. The CDR3 DNA sequence: TGTGCCAGCAGTCGACACTTCAACACCGGGGAGCTGTTTTTT. The chain carries TRBV12-3 or TRBV12-4 and TRBJ2-2; no clear D gene. The CDR3 loop spans 14 amino acids. Trimming took 5 bases from V and 2 from J, leaving 9 bases between them.

This clonotype was detected only a few times. V is TRBV20-1 and J is TRBJ1-2, with TRBD1 matching 10 bases. Germline loops: CDR1 DFQATT, CDR2 SNEGSKA (reference sequence). This CDR3 contains 13 residues. With 7 bases clipped from V and 4 bases from J, the junction kept 6 bases outside the gene matches. The chain's CDR3 is CSVRDRGAYGYTF. CDR3 DNA sequence: TGCAGTGTCAGGGACAGGGGCGCCTATGGCTACACCTTC.

This clonotype was picked up many times. The V call is TRBV6-1, the J call TRBJ2-1; TRBD2 agrees at 10 bases. CDR1 is MNHNS, CDR2 SASEGT, per germline. The J segment lost 2 bases and the V segment lost 5 bases, leaving 12 bases of the junction unmatched. The length of the CDR3 is 18 residues. The CDR3 here is CASSYPAGGVGAYNEQFF. CDR3 sequence (DNA): TGTGCCAGCAGTTACCCAGCGGGGGGGGTAGGGGCCTACAATGAGCAGTTCTTC.

The gene calls are TRBV28 and TRBJ2-3; the match to TRBD1 covers 8 bases. This CDR3 spans 17 amino acids. In germline, CDR1 is MDHEN, CDR2 SYDVKM. V dropped 3 bases and J dropped 6; count of bases not matched to a gene: 14. The CDR3 coding sequence is TGTGCCAGCAGTTTGAGGCGCCGCAGACAGGGGCCGGATACGCAGTATTTT. It is translated as CASSLRRRRQGPDTQYF.

In its sample, this clonotype was seen many times. This sequence joins TRBV30 and TRBJ1-5, with a weak D call TRBD1 (5 bases). The germline V gene has CDR1 GTSNPN and CDR2 SVGIG (reference sequence). This CDR3 contains 14 residues. Trimming pared 2 bases from V and 2 bases from J, leaving 10 bases between. Written as DNA, the CDR3 is TGTGCCTGGAGTTCAGGGTTGGGCAATCAGCCCCAGCATTTT. Its translation is CAWSSGLGNQPQHF.

The chain is built from TRBV2 and TRBJ2-7; D unclear. The CDR3 totals 13 residues. Germline CDR1 and CDR2: SNHLY and FYNNEI. V lost 5 bases and J lost 0, with 8 bases in between. This chain's CDR3 is CASSTASSYEQYF. The CDR3 DNA follows: TGTGCCAGCAGTACAGCTAGCTCCTACGAGCAGTACTTC.

This clonotype has a count of ten or more. J is TRBJ2-3 and V is TRBV10-3; TRBD1 matches at 9 bases. The trim removed 3 bases at V and 3 bases at J, leaving 1 base unmatched. Germline V lookup: CDR1 ENHRY, CDR2 SYGVKD. The CDR3 is 14 amino acids. The DNA of the CDR3 is TGTGCCATCAGTGACGGGACAGGGACAGATACGCAGTATTTT. Its translation is CAISDGTGTDTQYF.

This clonotype has just a few counts. The chain joins TRBV9 to TRBJ2-1; tentative D call: TRBD2 (6 bases). Germline CDR1 reads SGDLS; CDR2 reads YYNGEE. The CDR3 has 15 amino acids. V was cut by 0 bases and J by 4 bases, with 11 bases left in between. The CDR3 sequence: CASSVEGGTYNEQFF. The DNA of the CDR3 is TGTGCCAGCAGCGTAGAAGGCGGGACTTACAATGAGCAGTTCTTC.